The present entry profiles one TCR beta chain with its context. The target antigen is unknown. The data derive from a study of T cell repertoires in cytomegalovirus infection. Study at large: Both a matching HLA type and CMV infection were indicated by public TCR beta signatures. Study-wide results and caveats: The response measured ex vivo was dominated by TCR beta clonotypes (HLA-C-restricted and CMV-specific).

TCRdb analysed the reads with MiXCR anew, one entry per CDR3 protein. The sample records approximately 490,000 distinct CDR3 sequences, about 10% being singletons. Trimming removed 2 bases from V and 5 bases from J, with 6 bases in between. The germline CDR1 and CDR2 sequences are SGHDN and FVKESK. The CDR3 extends over 13 amino acids. This clonotype was sampled from a human donor in good health (CMV status not recorded). Some clones in this sample may be carry-over from other donors' samples. V and J are TRBV14 and TRBJ2-2; perhaps TRBD2 as D (5 bases). Sequencing was carried out using PBMCs. The CDR3 sequence: CASSQSGTGELFF. The CDR3 nucleotides are TGTGCCAGCAGCCAAAGCGGAACCGGGGAGCTGTTTTTT.